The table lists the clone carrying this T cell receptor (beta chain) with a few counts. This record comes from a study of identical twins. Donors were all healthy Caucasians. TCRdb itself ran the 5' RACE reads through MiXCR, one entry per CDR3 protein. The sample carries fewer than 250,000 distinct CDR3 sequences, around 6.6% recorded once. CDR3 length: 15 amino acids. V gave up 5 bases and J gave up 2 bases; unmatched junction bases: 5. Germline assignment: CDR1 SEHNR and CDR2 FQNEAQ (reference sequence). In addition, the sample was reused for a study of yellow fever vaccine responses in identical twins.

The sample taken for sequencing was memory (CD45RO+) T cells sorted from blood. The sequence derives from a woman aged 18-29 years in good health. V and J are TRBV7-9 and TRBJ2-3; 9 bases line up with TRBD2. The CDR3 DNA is TGTGCCAGCAGCAATAGCGGGAGAGACACAGATACGCAGTATTTT. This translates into CASSNSGRDTDTQYF.